The source of this TCR beta chain is a study of blood T cell repertoires in COVID-19. Germline V gene data show CDR1 as MNHNS and CDR2 as SASEGT. The CDR3 contains 13 residues. Trimming stripped 2 bases from V and 7 bases from J, with 11 bases between. Self-reported history from a screening survey and questionnaire set each donor's cohort. The repertoire was sequenced with immunoSEQ multiplex PCR; TCRdb's copy has only in-frame clones and lacks some. The sample shows a few hundred thousand clones, roughly 85% of them seen only once. The TCR was taken from a woman aged 50 to 60 who had been exposed to COVID-19. The rearrangement uses TRBV6-1 and TRBJ1-2, with TRBD1 as a possible D gene (5 bases). Sequencing used PBMCs or T cells enriched from blood (not recorded which). Written as DNA, the CDR3 is TGTGCCAGCAGTGAAACCTCCAGGGCTGGCTACACCTTC. Amino acid sequence: CASSETSRAGYTF.